The present TCR beta chain was sequenced within a study of T cells in Graves' hyperthyroidism and ophthalmopathy. There were TCR beta CDR3 regions amplified from RNA transcripts. In the first-round RT-PCR of the TCR CDR3, the HTBI primer set was used. Each CDR3 protein gets one entry after TCRdb re-called the multiplex PCR reads with MiXCR. The sample gives about 600,000 distinct CDR3 sequences, 15% to 20% of which show up once; around 3.5% is in the top ten. The CDR3 consists of 19 residues. Per germline, CDR1 MNHEY and CDR2 SMNVEV (reference sequence). With 1 base clipped from V and 6 bases from J, the junction kept 17 bases outside the gene matches. A Clinical Activity Score of at least 3, a NOSPECS grade of at least 4 and a duration under 3 months were recorded in the ophthalmopathy patients. Diagnosing involved the use of clinical symptoms, serum thyroxine and TRAb, thyroid ultrasound and orbital computed tomography. The PBMCs had their origin in 10 ml of fresh peripheral blood.

This clonotype was counted many times. The sequence was collected from a woman aged 40 to 55 with Graves' ophthalmopathy. The sequenced material came from blood. This chain links TRBV27 with TRBJ1-5, with 8 bases fitting TRBD1. The CDR3 is CASSLFSLGQGKGGQPQHF. The CDR3 DNA reads as TGTGCCAGCAGTTTATTTTCTCTTGGACAGGGAAAGGGAGGTCAGCCCCAGCATTTT.